The 3 T cell receptor beta chains presented below share a single source sample, sequenced in a study of graft-versus-host responses after intestinal transplantation. Assay used: immunoSEQ multiplex PCR; TCRdb lists only in-frame clones, some missing. The profile covers just over 4,000 clones, with roughly 21% appearing a single time and around 5% taken by the ten largest. The source was alloreactive CD4+ T cells from a mixed lymphocyte reaction culture, collected before transplantation. Stated subset: CFSE-low proliferating T cells sorted from roughly six-day pre-transplant mixed lymphocyte reaction (GvH or HvG direction). All receptors come from a human patient who was an organ donor for intestinal transplantation.

This clone was seen more than once but under ten times. This sequence joins TRBV6-6 and TRBJ2-2; 9 bases align to TRBD1. Trimming removed 4 bases from V and 1 base from J; junction bases left unmatched: 1. Germline CDR1 is MNHNY and CDR2 is SVGAGI (reference sequence). The CDR3 is made up of 15 amino acids. This chain's CDR3 is CASSWGQGNTGELFF. DNA of the CDR3: TGTGCCAGCAGTTGGGGACAGGGGAACACCGGGGAGCTGTTTTTT.

This clone is medium-sized within its sample. The V gene is TRBV5-6, the J gene TRBJ1-5, with D uncertain. The CDR3 spans 14 residues. The V gene lost 0 bases and the J gene lost 5 bases, with 9 bases spanning the gap. The germline CDR1 and CDR2 sequences are SGHDT and YYEEEE. The CDR3 spells CASSLAREDQPQHF. CDR3 DNA: TGTGCCAGCAGCTTGGCTAGGGAGGATCAGCCCCAGCATTTT.

The CDR3, as DNA: TGTGCCAGCAGTTACTGGGGCAGTCTGAACACTGAAGCTTTCTTT. Protein: CASSYWGSLNTEAFF. The V gene is TRBV6-6, the J gene TRBJ1-1; the D gene is possibly TRBD1 (5 bases). The CDR3 extends over 15 amino acids. V lost 1 base and J 0 bases, leaving 9 bases between the germline ends. The V gene's germline CDR1 is MNHNY and CDR2 SVGAGI (reference sequence).